These T cell receptor beta chains were read from a single sample in a study of OX40 agonist ivuxolimab in advanced cancers. The method was immunoSEQ multiplex PCR; TCRdb's version includes in-frame clones alone and lacks a portion of them. This table holds approximately 80,000 clones, roughly 87% found once. The sample consisted of CD4+ or CD8+ T cells sorted from blood, taken in a trial of the OX40 agonist ivuxolimab. These receptors were collected from an adult with an advanced solid tumor such as melanoma, head and neck, liver or kidney cancer. Both conserved end residues are part of each CDR3. D genes are given only for firm matches. Clone sizes are given selectively: once, few, many, or a class where the clone is expanded.

clone_size: NA; d_call: NA; v_call: TRBV19; j_call: TRBJ1-5; cdr3_aa: CASQVQRSGGPQHF; cdr3_nt: TGTGCCAGTCAGGTCCAGAGGTCGGGGGGACCCCAGCATTTT
clone_size: NA; d_call: NA; v_call: TRBV15; j_call: TRBJ1-5; cdr3_aa: CATSRDQDQPQHF; cdr3_nt: TGTGCCACCAGCAGAGATCAAGATCAGCCCCAGCATTTT
clone_size: NA; d_call: NA; v_call: TRBV19; j_call: TRBJ2-7; cdr3_aa: CASSIVVGRGTGEQYF; cdr3_nt: TGTGCCAGTAGTATAGTCGTGGGCAGGGGGACTGGCGAGCAGTACTTC
clone_size: NA; d_call: TRBD2; v_call: TRBV28; j_call: TRBJ2-7; cdr3_aa: CASRTSGRAYEQYF; cdr3_nt: TGTGCCAGCAGGACTAGCGGGAGGGCCTACGAGCAGTACTTC
clone_size: NA; d_call: TRBD1; v_call: TRBV7-2; j_call: TRBJ1-2; cdr3_aa: CASSFLQGRGYTF; cdr3_nt: TGTGCCAGCAGCTTTTTACAGGGGAGAGGCTACACCTTC
clone_size: few; d_call: NA; v_call: TRBV6-5; j_call: TRBJ1-6; cdr3_aa: CASSSLRGSSSPLHF; cdr3_nt: TGTGCCAGCAGTTCACTCCGGGGAAGCAGTTCACCCCTCCACTTT
clone_size: NA; d_call: TRBD1; v_call: TRBV28; j_call: TRBJ1-6; cdr3_aa: CASSMTGENSPLHF; cdr3_nt: TGTGCCAGCAGTATGACAGGGGAAAATTCACCCCTCCACTTT
clone_size: NA; d_call: NA; v_call: TRBV19; j_call: TRBJ1-1; cdr3_aa: CASSFRGVGTEAFF; cdr3_nt: TGTGCCAGTAGTTTCCGGGGGGTTGGCACTGAAGCTTTCTTT
clone_size: NA; d_call: NA; v_call: TRBV2; j_call: TRBJ1-5; cdr3_aa: CASSDSGGRQPQHF; cdr3_nt: TGTGCCAGCAGTGATTCAGGAGGGCGGCAGCCCCAGCATTTT
clone_size: NA; d_call: NA; v_call: TRBV9; j_call: TRBJ1-4; cdr3_aa: CASSAGTSTTNEKLFF; cdr3_nt: TGTGCCAGCAGCGCTGGGACAAGCACAACTAATGAAAAACTGTTTTTT
clone_size: NA; d_call: NA; v_call: TRBV7-9; j_call: TRBJ2-6; cdr3_aa: CASSLAGGDVLTF; cdr3_nt: TGTGCCAGCAGCTTAGCGGGTGGGGACGTCCTGACTTTC
clone_size: NA; d_call: TRBD1; v_call: TRBV11-2; j_call: TRBJ1-1; cdr3_aa: CASSHTTGAEAFF; cdr3_nt: TGTGCCAGCAGCCATACGACAGGGGCTGAAGCTTTCTTT
clone_size: NA; d_call: NA; v_call: TRBV7-2; j_call: TRBJ1-2; cdr3_aa: CASSLVGRGNRRDGYTF; cdr3_nt: TGTGCCAGCAGCTTAGTGGGCAGGGGTAACCGTAGGGATGGCTACACCTTC
clone_size: NA; d_call: NA; v_call: TRBV2; j_call: TRBJ1-6; cdr3_aa: CASGANRDLGSPLHF; cdr3_nt: TGTGCCAGCGGGGCTAACAGGGACCTGGGCTCACCCCTCCACTTT
clone_size: NA; d_call: NA; v_call: TRBV11-1; j_call: TRBJ2-3; cdr3_aa: CASSPLVGGPSGDTQYF; cdr3_nt: TGTGCCAGCAGCCCGCTTGTGGGGGGGCCGTCAGGAGATACGCAGTATTTT
clone_size: NA; d_call: TRBD2; v_call: TRBV7-6; j_call: TRBJ2-1; cdr3_aa: CASSLWASGGRNEQFF; cdr3_nt: TGTGCCAGCAGCTTGTGGGCTAGCGGGGGGAGGAATGAGCAGTTCTTC
clone_size: NA; d_call: TRBD1; v_call: TRBV5-6; j_call: TRBJ1-5; cdr3_aa: CASSTGQGWSNQPQHF; cdr3_nt: TGTGCCAGCAGCACAGGACAGGGCTGGAGCAATCAGCCCCAGCATTTT
clone_size: few; d_call: NA; v_call: TRBV28; j_call: TRBJ1-2; cdr3_aa: CASSLGGSEAGYTF; cdr3_nt: TGTGCCAGCAGTTTAGGGGGTTCGGAAGCTGGCTACACCTTC
clone_size: NA; d_call: TRBD1; v_call: TRBV6-1; j_call: TRBJ2-5; cdr3_aa: CASTKDRVEETQYF; cdr3_nt: TGTGCCAGCACAAAGGACAGGGTAGAAGAGACCCAGTACTTC
clone_size: NA; d_call: NA; v_call: TRBV2; j_call: TRBJ2-7; cdr3_aa: CASSGGRYEQYF; cdr3_nt: TGTGCCAGCAGTGGGGGGCGCTACGAGCAGTACTTC
clone_size: NA; d_call: NA; v_call: TRBV4-3; j_call: TRBJ1-5; cdr3_aa: CASSQGTVNQPQHF; cdr3_nt: TGCGCCAGCAGCCAAGGGACAGTTAATCAGCCCCAGCATTTT
clone_size: once; d_call: NA; v_call: TRBV9; j_call: TRBJ1-6; cdr3_aa: CASSATGTNSPLHF; cdr3_nt: TGTGCCAGCAGTGCGACAGGTACGAATTCACCCCTCCACTTT
clone_size: NA; d_call: NA; v_call: TRBV7-9; j_call: TRBJ2-5; cdr3_aa: CASSLGRTQYF; cdr3_nt: TGTGCCAGCAGCTTAGGGCGTACCCAGTACTTC
clone_size: NA; d_call: TRBD1; v_call: TRBV28; j_call: TRBJ1-2; cdr3_aa: CASKLPGQGKGYTF; cdr3_nt: TGTGCCAGCAAACTCCCGGGACAGGGGAAAGGCTACACCTTC
clone_size: NA; d_call: NA; v_call: TRBV21-1; j_call: TRBJ2-1; cdr3_aa: CASLGGTYYNEQFF; cdr3_nt: TGTGCCAGTTTGGGCGGGACTTACTACAATGAGCAGTTCTTC
clone_size: NA; d_call: TRBD1; v_call: TRBV28; j_call: TRBJ2-7; cdr3_aa: CASSTSRTGSYEQYF; cdr3_nt: TGTGCCAGCAGTACCTCCCGGACAGGATCCTACGAGCAGTACTTC
clone_size: NA; d_call: NA; v_call: TRBV18; j_call: TRBJ1-1; cdr3_aa: CASSGSMMNTEAFF; cdr3_nt: TGTGCCAGCTCAGGCTCAATGATGAACACTGAAGCTTTCTTT
clone_size: NA; d_call: TRBD1; v_call: TRBV19; j_call: TRBJ2-5; cdr3_aa: CASSIASGQGSSKETQYF; cdr3_nt: TGTGCCAGTAGTATAGCAAGTGGACAGGGGTCCTCCAAGGAGACCCAGTACTTC
clone_size: NA; d_call: TRBD1; v_call: TRBV11-3; j_call: TRBJ2-5; cdr3_aa: CASSSDRERETQYF; cdr3_nt: TGTGCCAGCAGCTCCGACAGGGAGAGGGAGACCCAGTACTTC
clone_size: NA; d_call: NA; v_call: TRBV28; j_call: TRBJ2-3; cdr3_aa: CASSRNPLGDTQYF; cdr3_nt: TGTGCCAGCAGCCGGAATCCATTGGGAGATACGCAGTATTTT
clone_size: NA; d_call: NA; v_call: TRBV7-9; j_call: TRBJ2-3; cdr3_aa: CASSLNGDTQYF; cdr3_nt: TGTGCCAGCAGCTTAAACGGAGATACGCAGTATTTT
clone_size: NA; d_call: NA; v_call: TRBV5-1; j_call: TRBJ1-2; cdr3_aa: CASSLEVSIYGYTF; cdr3_nt: TGCGCCAGCAGCTTGGAGGTTTCGATATATGGCTACACCTTC
clone_size: NA; d_call: TRBD2; v_call: TRBV19; j_call: TRBJ2-3; cdr3_aa: CASSSPRVAGGGDTQYF; cdr3_nt: TGTGCCAGTAGTAGCCCCCGGGTAGCGGGAGGGGGTGATACGCAGTATTTT
clone_size: NA; d_call: NA; v_call: TRBV10-2; j_call: TRBJ2-3; cdr3_aa: CASSLGASTDTQYF; cdr3_nt: TGCGCCAGCAGTCTCGGGGCAAGCACAGATACGCAGTATTTT
clone_size: NA; d_call: NA; v_call: TRBV28; j_call: TRBJ2-7; cdr3_aa: CASSSQGEGDEQYF; cdr3_nt: TGTGCCAGCAGTTCCCAGGGTGAGGGGGACGAGCAGTACTTC
clone_size: NA; d_call: NA; v_call: TRBV6-5; j_call: TRBJ2-5; cdr3_aa: CASSPGEGQYF; cdr3_nt: TGTGCCAGCAGTCCTGGGGAAGGCCAGTACTTC
clone_size: once; d_call: NA; v_call: TRBV28; j_call: TRBJ1-4; cdr3_aa: CASSSGSRALNEKLFF; cdr3_nt: TGTGCCAGCAGTTCGGGCAGCAGAGCATTAAATGAAAAACTGTTTTTT
clone_size: NA; d_call: NA; v_call: TRBV10-3; j_call: TRBJ2-4; cdr3_aa: CAISESMQGGVAIQYF; cdr3_nt: TGTGCCATCAGTGAGTCGATGCAGGGGGGTGTCGCCATTCAGTACTTC
clone_size: NA; d_call: TRBD1; v_call: TRBV7-3; j_call: TRBJ2-1; cdr3_aa: CASSFDRAPYNEQFF; cdr3_nt: TGTGCCAGCAGCTTCGACAGGGCACCTTACAATGAGCAGTTCTTC
clone_size: NA; d_call: TRBD2; v_call: TRBV4-3; j_call: TRBJ2-5; cdr3_aa: CASSLAGAQETQYF; cdr3_nt: TGCGCCAGCAGTTTAGCGGGAGCCCAAGAGACCCAGTACTTC
clone_size: NA; d_call: NA; v_call: TRBV10-3; j_call: TRBJ2-7; cdr3_aa: CAISESQGGYEQYF; cdr3_nt: TGTGCCATCAGTGAGTCGCAAGGGGGGTACGAGCAGTACTTC
clone_size: NA; d_call: NA; v_call: TRBV5-4; j_call: TRBJ2-5; cdr3_aa: CASSVGRETQYF; cdr3_nt: TGTGCCAGCAGCGTAGGGAGGGAGACCCAGTACTTC
clone_size: NA; d_call: NA; v_call: TRBV27; j_call: TRBJ2-1; cdr3_aa: CASSHYNEQFF; cdr3_nt: TGTGCCAGCAGTCACTACAATGAGCAGTTCTTC
clone_size: NA; d_call: NA; v_call: TRBV6-6; j_call: TRBJ1-2; cdr3_aa: CASYFRRSTERYGYTF; cdr3_nt: TGTGCCAGCTATTTCCGACGGTCAACCGAACGGTATGGCTACACCTTC
clone_size: NA; d_call: NA; v_call: TRBV23-1; j_call: TRBJ2-5; cdr3_aa: CASGGARQETQYF; cdr3_nt: TGCGCAAGCGGAGGGGCTCGACAAGAGACCCAGTACTTC
clone_size: NA; d_call: TRBD2; v_call: TRBV7-8; j_call: TRBJ2-5; cdr3_aa: CASSLFPSGRAASETQYF; cdr3_nt: TGTGCCAGCAGCTTATTCCCTAGCGGGAGGGCCGCCAGCGAGACCCAGTACTTC
clone_size: NA; d_call: NA; v_call: TRBV10-3; j_call: TRBJ1-6; cdr3_aa: CAISDSTALPLHF; cdr3_nt: TGTGCCATCAGTGATTCGACAGCTTTGCCCCTCCACTTT
clone_size: few; d_call: NA; v_call: TRBV7-9; j_call: TRBJ2-7; cdr3_aa: CASSPRGPEEQYF; cdr3_nt: TGTGCCAGCAGCCCTAGAGGGCCTGAAGAGCAGTACTTC